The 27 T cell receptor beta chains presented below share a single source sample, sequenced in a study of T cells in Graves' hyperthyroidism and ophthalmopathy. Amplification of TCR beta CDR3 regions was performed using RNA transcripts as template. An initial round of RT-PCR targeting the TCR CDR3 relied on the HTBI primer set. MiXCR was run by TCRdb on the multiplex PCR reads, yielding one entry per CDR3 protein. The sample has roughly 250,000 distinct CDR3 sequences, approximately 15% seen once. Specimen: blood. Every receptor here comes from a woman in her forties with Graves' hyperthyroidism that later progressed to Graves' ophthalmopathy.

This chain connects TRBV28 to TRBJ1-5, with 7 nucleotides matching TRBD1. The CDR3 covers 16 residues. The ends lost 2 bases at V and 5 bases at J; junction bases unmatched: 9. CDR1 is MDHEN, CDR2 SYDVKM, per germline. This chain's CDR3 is CASSLGGTAFYQPQHF. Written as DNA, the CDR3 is TGTGCCAGCAGTTTAGGTGGGACAGCGTTCTATCAGCCCCAGCATTTT. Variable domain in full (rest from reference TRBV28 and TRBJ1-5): DVKVTQSSRYLVKRTGEKVFLECVQDMDHENMFWYRQDPGLGLRLIYFSYDVKMKEKGDIPEGYSVSREKKERFSLILESASTNQTSMYLCASSLGGTAFYQPQHFGDGTRLSIL.

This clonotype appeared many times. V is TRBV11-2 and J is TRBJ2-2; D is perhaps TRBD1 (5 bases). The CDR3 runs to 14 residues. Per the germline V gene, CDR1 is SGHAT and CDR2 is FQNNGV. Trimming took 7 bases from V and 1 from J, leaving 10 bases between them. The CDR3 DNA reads TGTGCCAGCAAGGGGCTAGTGAACACCGGGGAGCTGTTTTTT. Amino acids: CASKGLVNTGELFF.

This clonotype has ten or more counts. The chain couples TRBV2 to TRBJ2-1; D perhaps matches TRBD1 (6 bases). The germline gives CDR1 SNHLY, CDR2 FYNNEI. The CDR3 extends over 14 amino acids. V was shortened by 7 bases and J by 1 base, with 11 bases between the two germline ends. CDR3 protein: CASKRDTSYNEQFF. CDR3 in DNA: TGTGCCAGCAAAAGGGACACTTCCTACAATGAGCAGTTCTTC.

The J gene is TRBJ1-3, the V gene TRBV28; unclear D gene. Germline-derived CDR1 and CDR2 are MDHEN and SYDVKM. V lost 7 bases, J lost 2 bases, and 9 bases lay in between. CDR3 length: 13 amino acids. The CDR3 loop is CASISPPGNTIYF. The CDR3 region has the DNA TGTGCCAGCATTTCCCCCCCTGGAAACACCATATATTTT.

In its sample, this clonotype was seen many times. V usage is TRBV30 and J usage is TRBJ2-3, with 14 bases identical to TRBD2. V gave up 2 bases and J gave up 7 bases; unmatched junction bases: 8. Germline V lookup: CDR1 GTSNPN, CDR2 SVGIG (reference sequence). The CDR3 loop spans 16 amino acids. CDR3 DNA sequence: TGTGCCTGGAGTTCTGCGACTAGCGGGAGGGCTCATACGCAGTATTTT. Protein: CAWSSATSGRAHTQYF.

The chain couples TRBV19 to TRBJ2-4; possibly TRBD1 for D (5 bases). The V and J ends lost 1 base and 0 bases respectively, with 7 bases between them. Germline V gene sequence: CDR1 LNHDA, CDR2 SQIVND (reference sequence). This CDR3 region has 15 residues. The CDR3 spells CASSIGGRAKNIQYF. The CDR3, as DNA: TGTGCCAGTAGTATAGGGGGCAGAGCCAAAAACATTCAGTACTTC.

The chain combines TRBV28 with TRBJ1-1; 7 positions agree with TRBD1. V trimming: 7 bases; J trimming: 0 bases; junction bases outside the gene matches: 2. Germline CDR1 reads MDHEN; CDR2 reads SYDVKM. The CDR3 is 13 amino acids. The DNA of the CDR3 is TGTGCCAGCACAGGGGGACTGAACACTGAAGCTTTCTTT. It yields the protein CASTGGLNTEAFF.

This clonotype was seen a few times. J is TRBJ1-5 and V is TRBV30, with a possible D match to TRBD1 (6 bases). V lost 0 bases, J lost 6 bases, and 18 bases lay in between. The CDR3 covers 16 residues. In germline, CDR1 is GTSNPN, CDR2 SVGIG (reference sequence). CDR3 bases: TGTGCCTGGAGTGTACCTGGGGGCTTTGGTTCTCAGCCCCAGCATTTT. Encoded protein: CAWSVPGGFGSQPQHF.

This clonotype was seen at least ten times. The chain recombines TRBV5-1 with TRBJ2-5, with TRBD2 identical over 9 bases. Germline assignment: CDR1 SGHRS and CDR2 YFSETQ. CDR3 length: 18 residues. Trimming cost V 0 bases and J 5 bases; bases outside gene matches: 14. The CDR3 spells CASSLAFTSGRTEETQYF. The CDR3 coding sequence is TGCGCCAGCAGCTTGGCGTTTACTAGCGGGCGGACGGAGGAGACCCAGTACTTC. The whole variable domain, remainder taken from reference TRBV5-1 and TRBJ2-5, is KAGVTQTPRYLIKTRGQQVTLSCSPISGHRSVSWYQQTPGQGLQFLFEYFSETQRNKGNFPGRFSGRQFSNSRSEMNVSTLELGDSALYLCASSLAFTSGRTEETQYFGPGTRLLVL.

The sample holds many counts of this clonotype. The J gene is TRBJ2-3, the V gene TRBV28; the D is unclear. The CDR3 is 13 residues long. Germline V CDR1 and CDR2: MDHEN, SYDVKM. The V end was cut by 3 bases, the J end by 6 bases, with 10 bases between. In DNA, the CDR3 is TGTGCCAGCAGTTTCCCCCCCGCGGATACGCAGTATTTT. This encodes CASSFPPADTQYF. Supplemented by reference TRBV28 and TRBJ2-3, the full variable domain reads DVKVTQSSRYLVKRTGEKVFLECVQDMDHENMFWYRQDPGLGLRLIYFSYDVKMKEKGDIPEGYSVSREKKERFSLILESASTNQTSMYLCASSFPPADTQYFGPGTRLTVL.

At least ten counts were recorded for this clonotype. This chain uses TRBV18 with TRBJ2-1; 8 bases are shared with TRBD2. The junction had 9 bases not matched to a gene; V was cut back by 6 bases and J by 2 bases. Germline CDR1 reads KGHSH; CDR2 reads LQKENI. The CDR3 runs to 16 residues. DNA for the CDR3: TGTGCCAGCTCCCCAAAACGACTAGCGCCCTACAATGAGCAGTTCTTC. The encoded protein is CASSPKRLAPYNEQFF.

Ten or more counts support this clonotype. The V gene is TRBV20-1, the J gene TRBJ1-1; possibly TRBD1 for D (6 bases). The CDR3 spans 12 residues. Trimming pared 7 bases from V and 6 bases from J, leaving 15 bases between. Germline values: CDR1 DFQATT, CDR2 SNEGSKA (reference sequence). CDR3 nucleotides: TGCAGTGGACAGGCAATTAGGGCTGAAGCTTTCTTT. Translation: CSGQAIRAEAFF.

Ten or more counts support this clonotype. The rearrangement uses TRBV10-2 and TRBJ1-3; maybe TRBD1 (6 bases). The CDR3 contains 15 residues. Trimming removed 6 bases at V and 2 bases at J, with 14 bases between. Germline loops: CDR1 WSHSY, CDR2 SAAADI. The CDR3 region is CASSLQGETGNTIYF. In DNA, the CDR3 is TGCGCCAGCAGCTTACAGGGAGAAACTGGAAACACCATATATTTT.

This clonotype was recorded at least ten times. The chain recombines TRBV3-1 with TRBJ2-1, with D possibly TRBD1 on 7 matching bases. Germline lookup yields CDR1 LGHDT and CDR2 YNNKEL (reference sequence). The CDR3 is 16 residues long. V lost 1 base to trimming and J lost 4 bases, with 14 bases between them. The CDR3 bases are TGTGCCAGCAGCCAAGCTCAGGGGGAGGAATACAATGAGCAGTTCTTC. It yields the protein CASSQAQGEEYNEQFF.

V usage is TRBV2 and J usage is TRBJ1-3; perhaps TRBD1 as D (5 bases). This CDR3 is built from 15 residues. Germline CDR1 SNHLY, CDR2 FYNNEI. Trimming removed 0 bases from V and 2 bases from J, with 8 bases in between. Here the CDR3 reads CASSEAPGTGNTIYF. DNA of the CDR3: TGTGCCAGCAGTGAAGCACCAGGGACTGGAAACACCATATATTTT.

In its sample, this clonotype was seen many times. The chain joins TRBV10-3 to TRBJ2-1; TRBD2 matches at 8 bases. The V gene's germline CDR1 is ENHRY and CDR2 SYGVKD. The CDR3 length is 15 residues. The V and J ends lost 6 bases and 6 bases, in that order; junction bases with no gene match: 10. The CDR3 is CAISQGLVFFNEQFF. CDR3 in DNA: TGTGCCATCAGCCAGGGACTAGTCTTCTTCAATGAGCAGTTCTTC.

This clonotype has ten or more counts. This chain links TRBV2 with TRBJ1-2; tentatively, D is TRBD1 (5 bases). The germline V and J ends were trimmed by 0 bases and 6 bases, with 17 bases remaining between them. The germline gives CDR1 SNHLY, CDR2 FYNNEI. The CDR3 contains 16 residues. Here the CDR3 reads CASSEAGVSGSHGYTF. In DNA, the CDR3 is TGTGCCAGCAGTGAAGCGGGGGTCTCAGGGTCTCATGGCTACACCTTC.

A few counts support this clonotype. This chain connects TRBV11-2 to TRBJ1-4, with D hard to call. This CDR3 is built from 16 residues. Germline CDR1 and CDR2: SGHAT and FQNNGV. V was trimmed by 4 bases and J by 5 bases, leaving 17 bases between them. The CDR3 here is CASSSRRPGQNEKLFF. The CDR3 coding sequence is TGTGCCAGCAGCTCCCGCAGGCCGGGTCAAAATGAAAAACTGTTTTTT.

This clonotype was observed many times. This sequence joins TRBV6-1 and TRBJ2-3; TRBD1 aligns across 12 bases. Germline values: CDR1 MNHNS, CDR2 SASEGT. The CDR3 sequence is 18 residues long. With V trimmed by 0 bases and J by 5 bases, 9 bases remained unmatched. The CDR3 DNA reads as TGTGCCAGCAGTGAAGCATGGTGGGGACAGGGGGCGAAAGATACGCAGTATTTT. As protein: CASSEAWWGQGAKDTQYF.

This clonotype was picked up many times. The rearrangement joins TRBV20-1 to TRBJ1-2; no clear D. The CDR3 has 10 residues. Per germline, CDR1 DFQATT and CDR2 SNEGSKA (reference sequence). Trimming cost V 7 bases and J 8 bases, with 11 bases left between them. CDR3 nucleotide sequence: TGCAGTGACAGAGGTGGGGGCTACACCTTC. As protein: CSDRGGGYTF.

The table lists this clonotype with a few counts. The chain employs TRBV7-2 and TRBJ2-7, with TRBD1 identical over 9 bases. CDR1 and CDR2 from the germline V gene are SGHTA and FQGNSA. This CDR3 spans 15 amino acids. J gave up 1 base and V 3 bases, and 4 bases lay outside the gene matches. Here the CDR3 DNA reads TGTGCCAGCAGCTTTCCCGGGACAGGGTCCTACGAGCAGTACTTC. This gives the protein CASSFPGTGSYEQYF.

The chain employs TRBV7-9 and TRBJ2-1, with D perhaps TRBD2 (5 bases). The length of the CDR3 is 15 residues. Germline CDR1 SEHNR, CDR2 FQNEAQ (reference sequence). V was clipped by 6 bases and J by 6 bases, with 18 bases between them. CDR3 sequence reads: CASSYLDWNVNEQFF. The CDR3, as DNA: TGTGCCAGCAGTTATCTGGACTGGAATGTCAATGAGCAGTTCTTC. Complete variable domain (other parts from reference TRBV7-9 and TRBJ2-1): DTGVSQNPRHKITKRGQNVTFRCDPISEHNRLYWYRQTLGQGPEFLTYFQNEAQLEKSRLLSDRFSAERPKGSFSTLEIQRTEQGDSAMYLCASSYLDWNVNEQFFGPGTRLTVL.

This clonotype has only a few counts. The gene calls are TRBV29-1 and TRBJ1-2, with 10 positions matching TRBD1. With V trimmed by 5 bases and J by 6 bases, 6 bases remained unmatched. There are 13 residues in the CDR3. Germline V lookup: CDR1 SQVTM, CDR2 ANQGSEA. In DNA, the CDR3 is TGCAGCGTTTGGGGACAGGGGACGGATGGCTACACCTTC. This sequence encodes CSVWGQGTDGYTF.

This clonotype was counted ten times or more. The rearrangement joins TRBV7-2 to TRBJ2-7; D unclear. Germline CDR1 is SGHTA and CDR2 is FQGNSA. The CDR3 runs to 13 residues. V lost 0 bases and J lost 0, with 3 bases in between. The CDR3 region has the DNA TGTGCCAGCAGCTTAGCGTTCTCCTACGAGCAGTACTTC. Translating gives CASSLAFSYEQYF.

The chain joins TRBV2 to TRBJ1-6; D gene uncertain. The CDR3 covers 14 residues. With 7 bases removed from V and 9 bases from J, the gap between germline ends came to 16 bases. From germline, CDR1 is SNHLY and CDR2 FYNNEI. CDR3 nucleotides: TGTGCCAGCATCAAACTCGGCCCCACTTCACCCCTCCACTTT. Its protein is CASIKLGPTSPLHF.

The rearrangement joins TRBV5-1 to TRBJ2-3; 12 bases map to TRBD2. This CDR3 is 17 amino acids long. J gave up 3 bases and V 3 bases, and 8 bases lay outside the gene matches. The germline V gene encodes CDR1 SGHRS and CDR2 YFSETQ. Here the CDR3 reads CASSYGAGLAGTDTQYF. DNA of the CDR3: TGCGCCAGCAGCTACGGAGCGGGACTAGCGGGTACAGATACGCAGTATTTT.

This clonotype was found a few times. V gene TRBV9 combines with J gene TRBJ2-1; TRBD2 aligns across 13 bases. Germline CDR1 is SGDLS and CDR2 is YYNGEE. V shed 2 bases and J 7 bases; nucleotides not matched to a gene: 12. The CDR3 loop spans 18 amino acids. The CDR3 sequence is CASSVRTSGRRGWNEQFF. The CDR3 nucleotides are TGTGCCAGCAGCGTCCGGACTAGCGGGAGAAGGGGATGGAATGAGCAGTTCTTC.